Listed below are T cell receptor beta chains from one sample, sequenced in a study of OX40 agonist ivuxolimab in advanced cancers. Generated by immunoSEQ multiplex PCR, the TCRdb table keeps only in-frame clones and is missing some. In the table there are under 40,000 clones, roughly nine tenths of which are singletons. Source: CD4+ or CD8+ T cells sorted from blood, taken in a trial of the OX40 agonist ivuxolimab. All receptors come from an adult with an advanced solid tumor such as melanoma, head and neck, liver or kidney cancer. CDR3s include the opening cysteine and the closing phenylalanine or tryptophan. The D gene is left open where the match is weak. Not every row has a clone size; where given, it reads once, few, many or a size class.

DNA	CDR3	V	D	size	J
TGTGCCCCAAGGGACTGCCCTTACAATGAGCAGTTCTTC	CAPRDCPYNEQFF	TRBV15	NA	NA	TRBJ2-1
TGTGCCAGCAGCTTAGAGGGCGGAGGGACCCAGTACTTC	CASSLEGGGTQYF	TRBV7-2	NA	NA	TRBJ2-5
TGTGCCAGCAGCTTAGCCGGGACAGGTACTTACAATGAGCAGTTCTTC	CASSLAGTGTYNEQFF	TRBV7-9	TRBD1	NA	TRBJ2-1
TGTGCCAGCAGTGAACCGGGACAGGGGCAGAACTATGGCTACACCTTC	CASSEPGQGQNYGYTF	TRBV6-1	TRBD1	NA	TRBJ1-2
TGCGCCAGCAGCCCAGATCCCGGGACAGCGGGAAACACCATATATTTT	CASSPDPGTAGNTIYF	TRBV5-1	TRBD1	NA	TRBJ1-3
TGTGCCAGCAGTGAGACGGGGAAGGCGGGGCGGTACTACAATGAGCAGTTCTTC	CASSETGKAGRYYNEQFF	TRBV2	NA	NA	TRBJ2-1
TGTGCCAGCTCACCGACCGCGGTCGGCGAGCAGTACTTC	CASSPTAVGEQYF	TRBV18	NA	NA	TRBJ2-7
TGTGCCAGCAGCTTAGCGGTAGGCGAGCAGTACTTC	CASSLAVGEQYF	TRBV7-9	NA	NA	TRBJ2-7
TGTGCCAGCAGTGAAGCACGAGCTAATCAGCCCCAGCATTTT	CASSEARANQPQHF	TRBV6-1	NA	NA	TRBJ1-5
TGTGCCAGCAGCCCATTCCCCACAGGGACTGGAAACACCATATATTTT	CASSPFPTGTGNTIYF	TRBV7-9	NA	NA	TRBJ1-3
TGTGCCAGCAGCAGTAGCGGAACCTACGAGCAGTACTTC	CASSSSGTYEQYF	TRBV5-4	NA	NA	TRBJ2-7
TGTGCCAGCAGCGCCCCGGGACTAGCGGTTCGTGATACGCAGTATTTT	CASSAPGLAVRDTQYF	TRBV5-6	TRBD2	NA	TRBJ2-3
TGTGCCAGCAGTTTATCTAGCGGGAGCTTTGATACGCAGTATTTT	CASSLSSGSFDTQYF	TRBV28	TRBD2	once	TRBJ2-3
TGTGCCAGCGCCTCGGGAATCATGAACACTGAAGCTTTCTTT	CASASGIMNTEAFF	TRBV27	NA	once	TRBJ1-1
TGCAGCGTTGCTCGTTCCTCTGGGGCCAACGTCCTGACTTTC	CSVARSSGANVLTF	TRBV29-1	NA	NA	TRBJ2-6
TGTGCCAGCAGTTTATCCTCGGGCCAAAACTATGGCTACACCTTC	CASSLSSGQNYGYTF	TRBV28	NA	NA	TRBJ1-2
TGTGCCAGCAGTAGGAGGGCCGAGACCCAGTACTTC	CASSRRAETQYF	TRBV6-1	NA	NA	TRBJ2-5
TGCAGCGTTGCCAAGCGGGGAGGCGGAAACATTCAGTACTTC	CSVAKRGGGNIQYF	TRBV29-1	TRBD2	NA	TRBJ2-4
TGTGCCAGCAGCGTAGATAATTGGACTGAAGCTTTCTTT	CASSVDNWTEAFF	TRBV9	NA	NA	TRBJ1-1
TGTGCCAGCAGGATGAGAGTCTATAGCAATCAGCCCCAGCATTTT	CASRMRVYSNQPQHF	TRBV6-5	NA	NA	TRBJ1-5
TGTGCCTGGAGGGGATTGGAGACCCAGTACTTC	CAWRGLETQYF	TRBV30	NA	NA	TRBJ2-5
TGTGCCAGCAGCAACCGGGAGGAAGAGACCCAGTACTTC	CASSNREEETQYF	TRBV14	TRBD2	NA	TRBJ2-5
TGTGCCAGCAGCTTAAGGGCGCCGCCGAACACCGGGGAGCTGTTTTTT	CASSLRAPPNTGELFF	TRBV7-3	NA	NA	TRBJ2-2
TGTGCCAGCAGCCGGGGGGCTTTAGAGACCCAGTACTTC	CASSRGALETQYF	TRBV7-2	NA	NA	TRBJ2-5
TGTGCCAGCAGCCCGCGCGGGGGGGATCACTATGGCTACACCTTC	CASSPRGGDHYGYTF	TRBV7-2	NA	NA	TRBJ1-2
TGTGCCAGCAGTTTACGACAGGACTATGGCTACACCTTC	CASSLRQDYGYTF	TRBV28	NA	NA	TRBJ1-2
TGTGCCAGCAGCCCTCGAGAGTTCTCAGGGGCCCGGGGCACTGAAGCTTTCTTT	CASSPREFSGARGTEAFF	TRBV4-2	NA	NA	TRBJ1-1
TGTGCCTGGAGTGTACAGTGGAGGGTTGAAGCTTTCTTT	CAWSVQWRVEAFF	TRBV30	NA	NA	TRBJ1-1
TGTGCCAGCAAGGGTAGCGGGTATAACACCGGGGAGCTGTTTTTT	CASKGSGYNTGELFF	TRBV28	TRBD2	NA	TRBJ2-2
TGTGCTAGTGGTTCATCCCGGGACAGGGCGGAAGCTTTCTTT	CASGSSRDRAEAFF	TRBV12-5	TRBD1	NA	TRBJ1-1
TGTGCCAGCAGTCCGGGGACAGTACAAGAGACCCAGTACTTC	CASSPGTVQETQYF	TRBV5-4	TRBD1	NA	TRBJ2-5